The clone carrying this TCR beta chain is a singleton in its sample. The V gene's germline CDR1 is SGHTA and CDR2 FQGNSA. V lost 1 base and J lost 9, with 13 bases in between. The CDR3 spans 15 residues. The data were taken from a study of blood T cell repertoires in COVID-19. The overall study: Sample material is recorded as cDNA or gDNA derived from T cells, B-cell-depleted T cells, or PBMCs.

Sequenced by immunoSEQ multiplex PCR; TCRdb stores in-frame clones only, minus some. The sample yields 150,000 to 190,000 clones, 85% to 90% seen once. This clonotype was obtained from a woman in her forties with acute or convalescent COVID-19. The chain joins TRBV7-2 to TRBJ1-6, with D unclear. The sample was peripheral blood. CDR3 nucleotides: TGTGCCAGCAGCTTAGAACGAGGAATAAGTTCACCCCTCCACTTT. Translation gives CASSLERGISSPLHF.